A single sample is the source of the 30 T cell receptor beta chains below, sequenced in a study of blood T cell repertoires in COVID-19 (dated by TCRdb to 2019 to 2021). Libraries came from the immunoSEQ multiplex PCR assay. TCRdb's version of the immuneACCESS table is confined to in-frame rearrangements and falls short of the full clone set. An unresolved V gene accounts for under half of the shortfall where checked; the remainder is of unknown origin. Present in this sample are 350,000 to 450,000 clones, roughly 90% of which were seen just once. The top ten hold just over 0.85% of the sample. Sequencing was carried out using PBMCs or T cells enriched from blood (not recorded which). Receptors originate from a woman aged 40 to 50 who had been exposed to COVID-19.

CDR3 loop: CASSFPLQAGTEETQYF. CDR3 DNA sequence: TGTGCCAGCAGCTTTCCCCTACAAGCGGGAACAGAGGAGACCCAGTACTTC. V and J are TRBV7-9 and TRBJ2-5; 7 positions match TRBD2. Germline CDR1 SEHNR, CDR2 FQNEAQ (reference sequence). Trimming took 3 bases from V and 5 from J; bases not matched to a gene: 15. CDR3 length: 17 amino acids.

The chain has TRBV6-5 and TRBJ1-2; 7 bases agree with TRBD1. V dropped 11 bases and J dropped 4; count of bases not matched to a gene: 7. The CDR3 extends over 12 amino acids. Germline V gives CDR1 MNHEY, CDR2 SVGAGI. CDR3 loop: CACYRGSYGYTF. CDR3 sequence (DNA): TGTGCCTGCTACAGGGGCTCCTATGGCTACACCTTC.

This sequence joins TRBV29-1 and TRBJ2-7, with TRBD2 matching over 9 bases. CDR3 length equals 15 residues. The ends lost 3 bases at V and 1 base at J; junction bases unmatched: 7. Germline CDR1 and CDR2: SQVTM and ANQGSEA. The CDR3 loop reads CSVDTSSGASYEQYF. CDR3 nucleotide sequence: TGCAGCGTTGATACCTCTAGCGGGGCGTCCTACGAGCAGTACTTC.

The CDR3 coding sequence is TGTGCCTGGAGTGTACTGGGGGGGTATGGCTACACCTTC. Its protein is CAWSVLGGYGYTF. The J gene is TRBJ1-2, the V gene TRBV30, with D tentatively TRBD1 (5 bases). Trimming pared 0 bases from V and 5 bases from J, leaving 10 bases between. This CDR3 has 13 residues. Germline V gives CDR1 GTSNPN, CDR2 SVGIG (reference sequence).

The J gene is TRBJ1-1, the V gene TRBV19, with D uncertain. CDR1 is LNHDA and CDR2 is SQIVND in the germline V gene (reference sequence). There are 14 residues in the CDR3. V lost 7 bases and J lost 10, with 22 bases in between. CDR3 in amino acids: CASISHTTLRGAFF. The DNA for the CDR3 is TGTGCCAGTATCAGCCACACCACCCTTAGAGGAGCTTTCTTT.

J is TRBJ1-1 and V is TRBV7-6, with 8 bases aligning to TRBD1. This CDR3 spans 16 amino acids. V was pared by 0 bases and J by 4 bases, with 7 bases of the junction left unmatched. The V gene's germline CDR1 is SGHVS and CDR2 FNYEAQ. The CDR3 nucleotides are TGTGCCAGCAGCTTAGCGCAGGGGGCGCGATGCACTGAAGCTTTCTTT. It specifies CASSLAQGARCTEAFF.

The chain has TRBV3-1 (or the pseudogene TRBV3-2) and TRBJ2-5, with D tentatively TRBD1 (6 bases). Germline CDR1 reads LGHDT; CDR2 reads YNNKEL (reference sequence). This CDR3 comprises 19 residues. V lost 2 bases and J lost 5, with 27 bases in between. CDR3 loop: CASSQPLGQGLAQWETQYF. The CDR3 coding sequence is TGTGCCAGCAGCCAACCCCTTGGCCAGGGGCTGGCCCAGTGGGAGACCCAGTACTTC.

This rearrangement joins TRBV30 to TRBJ1-4; tentatively, D is TRBD1 (5 bases). Deletions cut 0 bases from V and 3 bases from J, with 14 bases between. The CDR3 is 16 residues long. The germline V gene has CDR1 GTSNPN and CDR2 SVGIG (reference sequence). The CDR3, as DNA: TGTGCCTGGAGTGTTGTACGGGGGGGACCTAATGAAAAACTGTTTTTT. Amino acids: CAWSVVRGGPNEKLFF. Looking up the rest from reference TRBV30 and TRBJ1-4 gives the full variable domain: SQTIHQWPATLVQPVGSPLSLECTVEGTSNPNLYWYRQAAGRGLQLLFYSVGIGQISSEVPQNLSASRPQDRQFILSSKKLLLSDSGFYLCAWSVVRGGPNEKLFFGSGTQLSVL.

The chain uses TRBV27 and TRBJ1-5; 8 bases align to TRBD1. Germline V gene lookup returns CDR1 MNHEY and CDR2 SMNVEV (reference sequence). This CDR3 contains 17 residues. With 6 bases clipped from V and 0 bases from J, the junction kept 10 bases outside the gene matches. The CDR3 DNA reads TGTGCCAGCAGGAGATTACAGGGGGACTATAGCAATCAGCCCCAGCATTTT. This encodes CASRRLQGDYSNQPQHF.

The rearrangement uses TRBV9 and TRBJ1-4, with a weak D call TRBD1 (5 bases). Trimming left V 0 bases short and J 0 bases short, with 9 bases between. The CDR3 loop spans 16 amino acids. Germline CDR1 reads SGDLS; CDR2 reads YYNGEE. In DNA, the CDR3 is TGTGCCAGCAGCGTAGCTACGGGGGCAACTAATGAAAAACTGTTTTTT. Its protein product is CASSVATGATNEKLFF.

This chain connects TRBV18 to TRBJ1-5; TRBD1 matches at 8 bases. Germline assignment: CDR1 KGHSH and CDR2 LQKENI. Trimming took 3 bases from V and 2 from J; bases not matched to a gene: 3. The CDR3 extends over 15 amino acids. The CDR3 DNA follows: TGTGCCAGCTCACCGACAGGGGTACGCAATCAGCCCCAGCATTTT. This codes for CASSPTGVRNQPQHF.

V gene TRBV5-1 combines with J gene TRBJ1-3; D possibly corresponds to TRBD1 (5 bases). This CDR3 region has 15 residues. V lost 3 bases to trimming and J lost 2 bases, with 12 bases between them. Germline V lookup: CDR1 SGHRS, CDR2 YFSETQ. This CDR3 reads CASSSRTGAGNTIYF. The CDR3 coding sequence is TGCGCCAGCAGCTCTAGGACGGGGGCTGGAAACACCATATATTTT.

The V call is TRBV6-5, the J call TRBJ1-2; tentatively, D is TRBD1 (5 bases). Trimming stripped 7 bases from V and 4 bases from J, with 10 bases between. The CDR3 totals 12 residues. The germline V gene has CDR1 MNHEY and CDR2 SVGAGI. The CDR3 DNA follows: TGTGCCAGCATGGGGGGTGGCTATGGCTACACCTTC. Translated, it gives CASMGGGYGYTF.

This chain uses TRBV10-1 with TRBJ2-5; the match to TRBD1 covers 8 bases. The V segment lost 7 bases and the J segment 5 bases; nucleotides outside the gene matches: 9. CDR3 size: 14 residues. Germline CDR1 and CDR2: WNHNN and SYGVQD (reference sequence). The CDR3 protein is CASKDRVRLETQYF. As DNA, the CDR3 is TGCGCCAGCAAGGACAGGGTGAGGTTGGAGACCCAGTACTTC.

The CDR3 DNA reads as TGTGCCAGCAGTCGAGCGGGACAGAGCTCTGGGGCCAACGTCCTGACTTTC. This codes for CASSRAGQSSGANVLTF. The chain employs TRBV6-6 and TRBJ2-6; D might be TRBD1 or TRBD2, each matching 7 bases. V lost 5 bases and J lost 0, with 14 bases in between. The CDR3 extends over 17 amino acids. Germline V CDR1 and CDR2: MNHNY, SVGAGI (reference sequence).

This chain links TRBV29-1 with TRBJ2-2, with TRBD1 identical over 9 bases. V dropped 7 bases and J dropped 5; count of bases not matched to a gene: 5. The CDR3 spans 13 residues. Germline CDR1 SQVTM, CDR2 ANQGSEA. In nucleotides, the CDR3 is TGCAGCGCCCGGACAGGGGAAACCGGGGAGCTGTTTTTT. Residues: CSARTGETGELFF.

The chain is built from TRBV10-3 and TRBJ2-7, with 7 bases fitting TRBD2. Germline V gene lookup returns CDR1 ENHRY and CDR2 SYGVKD. This CDR3 is 11 amino acids long. V lost 10 bases to trimming and J lost 2 bases; unmatched junction nucleotides: 2. As DNA, the CDR3 is TGTGCCACTAGCGGTACCTACGAGCAGTACTTC. It specifies CATSGTYEQYF.

The chain joins TRBV6-2 or TRBV6-3 to TRBJ2-3, with D possibly being TRBD2 (6 bases). V was cut by 3 bases and J by 5 bases, with 12 bases left in between. The CDR3 is made up of 14 amino acids. Germline V gene lookup returns CDR1 MNHEY and CDR2 SVGEGT. CDR3: CASSYRLAQDTQYF. Written as DNA, the CDR3 is TGTGCCAGCAGTTATCGTCTAGCGCAAGATACGCAGTATTTT.

This chain uses TRBV7-9 with TRBJ2-1, with a tentative D call TRBD2 (5 bases). There are 13 residues in the CDR3. In germline, CDR1 is SEHNR, CDR2 FQNEAQ (reference sequence). The V and J ends lost 2 bases and 7 bases respectively, with 9 bases between them. The CDR3 DNA sequence: TGTGCCAGCAGCTTATCCCCGGGGAATGAGCAGTTCTTC. It codes for CASSLSPGNEQFF.

This clone appeared once. The gene calls are TRBV6-1 and TRBJ2-1; 10 bases map to TRBD2. Germline V gives CDR1 MNHNS, CDR2 SASEGT. V lost 1 base to trimming and J lost 0 bases; unmatched junction nucleotides: 12. The CDR3 has 20 residues. The CDR3 reads CASSEGIGLAVRSSYNEQFF. The CDR3 DNA follows: TGTGCCAGCAGTGAAGGCATCGGACTAGCGGTCCGGAGCTCCTACAATGAGCAGTTCTTC.

The chain joins TRBV5-4 to TRBJ2-5; the match to TRBD2 covers 12 bases. V lost 0 bases to trimming and J lost 2 bases; unmatched junction nucleotides: 2. The V gene's germline CDR1 is SGHNT and CDR2 YYREEE (reference sequence). The CDR3 runs to 16 residues. CDR3 nucleotides: TGTGCCAGCAGCTTGGACCTAGCGGGGGGGCAAGAGACCCAGTACTTC. It specifies CASSLDLAGGQETQYF.

The table lists this clone with a count of one. The V call is TRBV12-3 or TRBV12-4, the J call TRBJ1-2; 8 bases agree with TRBD1. J gave up 7 bases and V 6 bases, and 7 bases lay outside the gene matches. The CDR3 is 13 amino acids. This CDR3 is CASRSTGGFGYTF. The CDR3 bases are TGTGCCAGCAGATCTACAGGGGGGTTTGGCTACACCTTC.

The CDR3 region is CASSSGTAGNTIYF. The CDR3 DNA reads TGTGCCAGCAGCTCCGGGACAGCTGGAAACACCATATATTTT. V is TRBV7-9 and J is TRBJ1-3, with TRBD1 matching over 7 bases. Germline CDR1 SEHNR, CDR2 FQNEAQ (reference sequence). V shed 4 bases, J shed 2 bases, and the junction held 2 bases outside the gene matches. The length of the CDR3 is 14 residues.

The chain couples TRBV7-9 to TRBJ1-2; 9 bases line up with TRBD1. This CDR3 region has 15 residues. The J segment lost 4 bases and the V segment lost 3 bases, leaving 6 bases of the junction unmatched. In germline, CDR1 is SEHNR, CDR2 FQNEAQ (reference sequence). CDR3 in DNA: TGTGCCAGCAGCTTGGGACAGGGCCGAATCTATGGCTACACCTTC. This codes for CASSLGQGRIYGYTF.

V gene TRBV6-1 combines with J gene TRBJ1-5; no clear D. Germline assignment: CDR1 MNHNS and CDR2 SASEGT. Trimming removed 1 base at V and 0 bases at J, with 16 bases between. The CDR3 extends over 18 amino acids. The CDR3 reads CASSEGPEGGNSNQPQHF. The CDR3 nucleotides read TGTGCCAGCAGTGAAGGCCCCGAGGGAGGGAATAGCAATCAGCCCCAGCATTTT.

The chain carries TRBV3-1 (or the pseudogene TRBV3-2) and TRBJ2-5; maybe TRBD2 (5 bases). CDR1 and CDR2 from the germline V gene are LGHDT and YNNKEL (reference sequence). V gave up 3 bases and J gave up 1 base, with 9 bases separating them. The CDR3 loop spans 14 amino acids. The CDR3 sequence is CASSHFGVQETQYF. The DNA for the CDR3 is TGTGCCAGCAGCCATTTCGGGGTCCAAGAGACCCAGTACTTC.

The CDR3 coding sequence is TGTGCCACCCGACAGAACGTGAACACTGAAGCTTTCTTT. Translated, it gives CATRQNVNTEAFF. The rearrangement uses TRBV27 and TRBJ1-1; maybe TRBD1 (5 bases). Trimming pared 10 bases from V and 0 bases from J, leaving 12 bases between. The CDR3 sequence is 13 residues long. Germline CDR1 reads MNHEY; CDR2 reads SMNVEV (reference sequence).

The chain is built from TRBV11-2 and TRBJ2-3; D ambiguous. The CDR3 spans 14 residues. The germline V gene encodes CDR1 SGHAT and CDR2 FQNNGV. V lost 2 bases to trimming and J lost 1 base, with 7 bases between them. DNA of the CDR3: TGTGCCAGCAGCTTACGACACTGCACAGATACGCAGTATTTT. This gives the protein CASSLRHCTDTQYF.

The chain couples TRBV4-1 to TRBJ1-5; D not resolved. There are 13 residues in the CDR3. The ends were cut back, 0 bases at V and 2 bases at J, with 2 bases in the middle. Per the germline V gene, CDR1 is MGHRA and CDR2 is YSYEKL. The CDR3 protein is CASSQDGNQPQHF. The CDR3 DNA reads TGCGCCAGCAGCCAAGACGGCAATCAGCCCCAGCATTTT.

The rearrangement links TRBV5-1 to TRBJ2-7; 8 bases fit TRBD2. CDR3 length equals 15 residues. The germline CDR1 and CDR2 sequences are SGHRS and YFSETQ. With V trimmed by 1 base and J by 0 bases, 3 bases remained unmatched. CDR3 DNA sequence: TGCGCCAGCAGCTTGCGGCGGGAGGACTCCTACGAGCAGTACTTC. As protein: CASSLRREDSYEQYF.